The 26 T cell receptor beta chains in this list originate from one sample, sequenced in a study of T-cell reconstitution after alpha-beta-depleted transplantation in children. Molecular barcoding with unique molecular identifiers was used for the TCRbeta library. TCRdb re-derived calls from the PCR reads in MiXCR, one entry per CDR3 protein. This table holds 450,000 to 500,000 distinct CDR3 sequences, around 13% found once. The sample was PBMCs from the stem cell graft donor, taken from the stem cell graft. The source of these receptors is a human donor who donated a stem cell graft to a child with combined immunodeficiency.

CDR3 residues: CASSSLKDSNQPQHF. CDR3 nucleotides: TGTGCCAGCAGTTCCTTAAAGGATAGCAATCAGCCCCAGCATTTT. This chain connects TRBV12-3 or TRBV12-4 to TRBJ1-5; no firm D call. V was trimmed by 4 bases and J by 0 bases, leaving 10 bases between them. The CDR3 contains 15 residues.

This clonotype came up once. The rearrangement links TRBV7-2 to TRBJ2-2; TRBD2 aligns across 7 bases. CDR3 length: 15 residues. J was trimmed by 0 bases and V by 5 bases; bases with no gene match: 3. Germline-derived CDR1 and CDR2 are SGHTA and FQGNSA. This CDR3 is CASSRDYANTGELFF. DNA for the CDR3: TGTGCCAGCAGCCGGGACTACGCGAACACCGGGGAGCTGTTTTTT.

This clonotype was seen at least ten times. The chain employs TRBV4-2 and TRBJ2-1, with D possibly being TRBD1 (6 bases). CDR1 is LGHNA, CDR2 YNFKEQ, per germline. Trimming took 8 bases from V and 3 from J, leaving 8 bases between them. The CDR3 runs 12 residues. Here the CDR3 DNA reads TGTGCCAGCTCGGACAGCTACAATGAGCAGTTCTTC. As protein: CASSDSYNEQFF.

This clonotype was recorded a few times. J is TRBJ2-2 and V is TRBV4-3, with D perhaps TRBD1 or TRBD2 (5 bases each). This CDR3 comprises 16 residues. Between the trimmed V and J ends, which lost 0 bases and 4 bases, there was a span of 12 bases. The germline CDR1 and CDR2 sequences are LGHNA and YSLEER. DNA for the CDR3: TGCGCCAGCAGCCAAGATAAGTTGAGGGGCACCGGGGAGCTGTTTTTT. This encodes CASSQDKLRGTGELFF.

V is TRBV20-1 and J is TRBJ2-3, with a tentative D call TRBD1 (6 bases). Germline CDR1 reads DFQATT; CDR2 reads SNEGSKA (reference sequence). Trimming pared 5 bases from V and 0 bases from J, leaving 12 bases between. CDR3 length: 14 amino acids. As DNA, the CDR3 is TGCAGTGCTCCCGACAGGCCTAGCACAGATACGCAGTATTTT. Protein: CSAPDRPSTDTQYF.

This clonotype was seen a few times. This chain connects TRBV20-1 to TRBJ2-2; D may correspond to TRBD1 or TRBD2 (8 bases each). This CDR3 contains 16 residues. V lost 7 bases, J lost 7 bases, and 25 bases lay in between. From germline, CDR1 is DFQATT and CDR2 SNEGSKA (reference sequence). For the CDR3, the DNA is TGCAGTGTTTGGACAGGGCCGGTTGCGGGAGGCGGGGAGCTGTTTTTT. Amino acid sequence: CSVWTGPVAGGGELFF.

The table lists this clonotype with a few counts. The chain carries TRBV4-2 and TRBJ2-1, with 8 positions matching TRBD1. CDR1 is LGHNA and CDR2 is YNFKEQ in the germline V gene. This CDR3 comprises 14 residues. V trimming: 2 bases; J trimming: 5 bases; junction bases outside the gene matches: 2. CDR3 in DNA: TGTGCCAGCAGCCAACAACAGGGGGACAATGAGCAGTTCTTC. Protein product: CASSQQQGDNEQFF.

The sample holds a few counts of this clonotype. The rearrangement links TRBV27 to TRBJ1-6; D not certain. This CDR3 contains 13 residues. V dropped 5 bases and J dropped 3 bases, with 5 bases sitting between them. The germline gives CDR1 MNHEY, CDR2 SMNVEV (reference sequence). Written as DNA, the CDR3 is TGTGCCAGCAGTCCCGACTATAATTCACCCCTCCACTTT. Translated, it gives CASSPDYNSPLHF.

This clonotype was detected ten times or more. The chain is built from TRBV29-1 and TRBJ2-1; unclear D gene. Germline V gives CDR1 SQVTM, CDR2 ANQGSEA. This CDR3 has 16 residues. With 3 bases removed from V and 7 bases from J, the gap between germline ends came to 22 bases. The CDR3, as DNA: TGCAGCGTTGAGGCCGGCCGCCTACAAACAAGGAATGAGCAGTTCTTC. It yields the protein CSVEAGRLQTRNEQFF.

This clonotype was counted at least ten times. The gene calls are TRBV29-1 and TRBJ2-7; 9 positions match TRBD2. Germline CDR1 is SQVTM and CDR2 is ANQGSEA. The CDR3 spans 14 residues. V dropped 5 bases and J dropped 7; count of bases not matched to a gene: 12. Here the CDR3 DNA reads TGCAGCGTTCTCTCGCGGGGGGGCTCGAGGGAGCAGTACTTC. It specifies CSVLSRGGSREQYF.

The genes are TRBV4-3 and TRBJ1-2; D perhaps matches TRBD1 (5 bases). The CDR3 covers 15 residues. Trimming left V 0 bases short and J 3 bases short, with 11 bases between. Germline V gene lookup returns CDR1 LGHNA and CDR2 YSLEER. CDR3 nucleotide sequence: TGCGCCAGCAGCCAAGAGCAGGGTTGGGACTATGGCTACACCTTC. It specifies CASSQEQGWDYGYTF.

This chain links TRBV7-2 with TRBJ2-3; D possibly corresponds to TRBD2 (6 bases). This CDR3 is 16 amino acids long. V was trimmed by 4 bases and J by 1 base, leaving 15 bases between them. Germline V gene sequence: CDR1 SGHTA, CDR2 FQGNSA. CDR3 in amino acids: CASSSFGGSGTDTQYF. As DNA, the CDR3 is TGTGCCAGCAGCTCTTTCGGGGGTTCTGGCACAGATACGCAGTATTTT. Full variable domain (missing parts from reference TRBV7-2 and TRBJ2-3): GAGVSQSPSNKVTEKGKDVELRCDPISGHTALYWYRQSLGQGLEFLIYFQGNSAPDKSGLPSDRFSAERTGGSVSTLTIQRTQQEDSAVYLCASSSFGGSGTDTQYFGPGTRLTVL.

The CDR3 protein is CASSLRGHYGYTF. In DNA form, the CDR3 reads TGCGCCAGCAGCTTGAGGGGGCACTATGGCTACACCTTC. The gene calls are TRBV5-1 and TRBJ1-2; 7 nucleotides agree with TRBD1. Unmatched junction bases numbered 0, after V lost 1 base and J lost 3 bases. CDR3 length: 13 residues. Germline V CDR1 and CDR2: SGHRS, YFSETQ.

DNA for the CDR3: TGTGCCCTTGACGGGGGGCCAAGGGAGACCCAGTACTTC. This translates into CALDGGPRETQYF. The chain joins TRBV30 to TRBJ2-5; possibly TRBD2 for D (7 bases). Germline loops: CDR1 GTSNPN, CDR2 SVGIG (reference sequence). CDR3 length: 13 amino acids. Trimming removed 8 bases at V and 5 bases at J, with 18 bases between.

The chain couples TRBV6-5 to TRBJ1-2, with a tentative D call TRBD1 (5 bases). V dropped 0 bases and J dropped 8 bases, with 13 bases sitting between them. The CDR3 is made up of 14 amino acids. Germline CDR1 reads MNHEY; CDR2 reads SVGAGI. CDR3 DNA: TGTGCCAGCAGTTACTCGAGGGGCAGGCCCGGCTACACCTTC. This gives the protein CASSYSRGRPGYTF.

Written as DNA, the CDR3 is TGTGCCAGCAGTTCCGCGGCGGCCACTGAAGCTTTCTTT. Translated, it gives CASSSAAATEAFF. The V and J genes are TRBV12-3 or TRBV12-4 and TRBJ1-1; D ambiguous. The V and J ends lost 4 bases and 4 bases respectively, with 10 bases between them. The CDR3 spans 13 residues.

The rearrangement uses TRBV30 and TRBJ1-4; TRBD1 agrees at 8 bases. This CDR3 is built from 13 residues. Germline V lookup: CDR1 GTSNPN, CDR2 SVGIG (reference sequence). Trimming took 4 bases from V and 14 from J; bases not matched to a gene: 12. In nucleotides, the CDR3 is TGTGCCTGGAACAGGGGGAAAAACTTACGGCTGTTTTTT. Its protein product is CAWNRGKNLRLFF.

This clonotype was seen repeatedly, ten times or more. The chain carries TRBV24-1 and TRBJ2-3; TRBD1 might be the D (5 bases). The CDR3 loop spans 14 amino acids. Germline lookup yields CDR1 KGHDR and CDR2 SFDVKD. V gave up 7 bases and J gave up 2 bases, with 12 bases separating them. As DNA, the CDR3 is TGTGCCACCAGCAGGACACGAAACACAGATACGCAGTATTTT. Its translation: CATSRTRNTDTQYF.

This chain links TRBV10-3 with TRBJ2-7; no clear D. CDR3 length equals 16 residues. Germline-derived CDR1 and CDR2 are ENHRY and SYGVKD. V shed 0 bases and J shed 2 bases, with 14 bases lying between them. Here the CDR3 reads CAISESLPPSPYEQYF. CDR3 nucleotides: TGTGCCATCAGTGAGTCTTTGCCCCCGTCCCCCTACGAGCAGTACTTC.

This clonotype has at least ten counts. The gene calls are TRBV28 and TRBJ2-7, with TRBD1 matching 9 bases. Trimming took 3 bases from V and 5 from J; bases not matched to a gene: 2. The length of the CDR3 is 13 residues. The germline V gene encodes CDR1 MDHEN and CDR2 SYDVKM. The CDR3, as DNA: TGTGCCAGCAGTTTGGACAGGGGACACGAGCAGTACTTC. This translates into CASSLDRGHEQYF.

The table lists this clonotype with a few counts. This rearrangement joins TRBV5-1 to TRBJ2-1; a possible D gene is TRBD2 (5 bases). Trimming removed 5 bases at V and 0 bases at J, with 12 bases between. In germline, CDR1 is SGHRS, CDR2 YFSETQ. This CDR3 comprises 15 residues. The chain's CDR3 is CASRSVGDSYNEQFF. The CDR3 nucleotides are TGCGCCAGCAGGTCCGTGGGAGACTCCTACAATGAGCAGTTCTTC.

The table lists this clonotype with a few counts. CDR3: CASSVSPLEQYF. The CDR3 DNA follows: TGTGCCAGCAGTGTTAGCCCTCTCGAGCAGTACTTC. The rearrangement links TRBV27 to TRBJ2-7; D uncertain. CDR3 length equals 12 residues. V shed 5 bases and J shed 6 bases, with 11 bases lying between them. Germline V lookup: CDR1 MNHEY, CDR2 SMNVEV (reference sequence).

This clonotype occurred many times. Sequence at one end of the junction differs from germline and may be a read error. The V call is TRBV3-1, the J call TRBJ1-1, with D hard to call. CDR1 and CDR2 (germline): LGHDT, YNNKEL (reference sequence). The CDR3 runs to 13 residues. CDR3 coding DNA: TGTGCCAGCAGTCAAGGGAGGAACACTGAAGCTTTCTTT. This sequence encodes CASSQGRNTEAFF.

Points on this clonotype: A clone one base away is much larger, so this may be a read error. The genes are TRBV11-3 and TRBJ2-1; TRBD2 aligns across 8 bases. Unmatched junction bases numbered 5, after V lost 2 bases and J lost 8 bases. The germline gives CDR1 SGHNT, CDR2 YENEEA. The CDR3 sequence is 14 residues long. CDR3 sequence: CASSLYSGNYEQFF. Written as DNA, the CDR3 is TGTGCCAGCAGCTTATATAGCGGGAACTATGAGCAGTTCTTC.

Only a few counts were recorded for this clonotype. The chain is built from TRBV20-1 and TRBJ2-1; weak D call: TRBD2 (7 bases). Trimming took off 5 bases at V and 7 bases at J, with 21 bases between the two ends. Germline V gene data show CDR1 as DFQATT and CDR2 as SNEGSKA (reference sequence). This CDR3 contains 15 residues. The CDR3, as DNA: TGCAGTGCTCGGGGGGCAGCGGGGCCCGAGAATGAGCAGTTCTTC. Protein product: CSARGAAGPENEQFF.

V is TRBV4-3 and J is TRBJ2-6; possibly TRBD1 for D (6 bases). V gave up 2 bases and J gave up 8 bases, with 13 bases separating them. Germline-derived CDR1 and CDR2 are LGHNA and YSLEER. The CDR3 extends over 15 amino acids. The CDR3 reads CASSQTGTGSNVLTF. The CDR3 DNA is TGCGCCAGCAGCCAAACAGGGACCGGGTCCAACGTCCTGACTTTC.